Listed below are T cell receptor beta chains from one sample, sequenced in a study of tumor-infiltrating lymphocytes in glioblastoma multiforme. Using its own MiXCR run on the multiplex PCR reads, TCRdb lists one record per CDR3 protein. The sample shows about 19,000 distinct CDR3 sequences, 65% to 75% of them seen only once. Input material: peripheral blood. The receptors originated from a male donor with glioblastoma. CDR3s include the opening cysteine and the closing phenylalanine or tryptophan. A D gene is named only where the DNA matches it firmly. Rows may omit the clone size; those that give it use once, few, many or a size class.

TGTGCCAGCAGTCACGACCCGGGAAAGGGCACAGATACGCAGTATTTT CASSHDPGKGTDTQYF - - TRBJ2-3 TRBV7-9
TGCCGTGTGGTTGCTAGCGGGAATAGAGATACCCAGTACTTC CRVVASGNRDTQYF - TRBD2 TRBJ2-5 TRBV20-1
TGTGCCAACAGCCATTATATTGAGGGACGGAACACCGTGGAGCTGTTTTTT CANSHYIEGRNTVELFF - - TRBJ2-2 TRBV11-2
TGCAGTGCTGAGCCCCCCCAGGGACAGGGTGAAAAACTGTTTTTT CSAEPPQGQGEKLFF - TRBD1 TRBJ1-4 TRBV20-1
TGTGCCAGCAGCCCTGGTGGAACCGCGACAGAGGCTAACACTGAAGCTTTCTTT CASSPGGTATEANTEAFF - - TRBJ1-1 TRBV11-2
TGCAGCGTTGAAGATAGTCGGAGGGTAGGAGAGACCCAGTACTTC CSVEDSRRVGETQYF many - TRBJ2-5 TRBV29-1
TGTGCCAGCGGGCTCGAACAGGCCGGGAGCGGGGAGCTGTTTTTT CASGLEQAGSGELFF - - TRBJ2-2 TRBV28
TGTGCCAGCATCTCTGGACTATGGGCAGATACACAGTATTTT CASISGLWADTQYF - - TRBJ2-3 TRBV11-2
TGTGTCAGCAGTACCGGGACAGGACTCAAGACTGAAGCTTTCTTT CVSSTGTGLKTEAFF few TRBD1 TRBJ1-1 TRBV6-6
TGTGCCAGCGTTCAGACGAATGAGCAGTTCTTC CASVQTNEQFF - - TRBJ2-1 TRBV12-3/TRBV12-4
TGTGTCAGCAGCCCGAAAGCCCCACTAGCGAGAGGGCGAGAGACCCAGTACTTC CVSSPKAPLARGRETQYF - TRBD2 TRBJ2-5 TRBV11-1
TGCAGCGTCCAAGGGCAGGTCAGGGAGACCCAGTACTTC CSVQGQVRETQYF - - TRBJ2-5 TRBV29-1
TGCGCCAGCAGTGCTACTAAACTAAACAATGAGCAGTTCTTC CASSATKLNNEQFF - - TRBJ2-1 TRBV10-2
TGTGCCGGCAGCTACGGACAGGGCGATGAGCAGTTCTTC CAGSYGQGDEQFF - TRBD1 TRBJ2-1 TRBV11-3
TGCGCCAGCAGCCGCCTCCCCATAAGCGGAAATGAGCAGTTCTTC CASSRLPISGNEQFF many - TRBJ2-1 TRBV4-1
TGTGCCAGCAGCTTCAGGGGCCAAGAGTCCCAGTACTTC CASSFRGQESQYF - - TRBJ2-5 TRBV5-4
TGTGCCAGCAGCGGGGGACAGGCGGAAGACTCCTACGAGCAGTTCTTC CASSGGQAEDSYEQFF - TRBD1 TRBJ2-1 TRBV5-4
TGTGCCAGCAGCTCAGCAGGGTTTACCCGGGAGCTGTTTTTT CASSSAGFTRELFF - - TRBJ2-2 TRBV11-2
TGCAGCGTTCAACAGGGGGCTATCGGCTACGCCTTC CSVQQGAIGYAF - TRBD1 TRBJ1-2 TRBV29-1
TGCAGCGTTGACGGGGCGGACACCGGGGAGCTGTTTTTT CSVDGADTGELFF - - TRBJ2-2 TRBV29-1
TGTGCCAGCAGCCAAGAAAAGTCCGAGCATGAGCAGTTCTTC CASSQEKSEHEQFF medium-sized - TRBJ2-1 TRBV4-2
TGCGCCGGCAGCTACGGGGGGACATGGGGTACTGAAGCTTTCTTT CAGSYGGTWGTEAFF - - TRBJ1-1 TRBV5-1
TGTGACAGCAGCCCCGTGACTAGCGGGGGAAATGAGACCCAGTACTTC CDSSPVTSGGNETQYF - TRBD2 TRBJ2-5 TRBV11-3
TGTACCAGCAGCCAAGGCGTCGGCTATGGCTACACCTTT CTSSQGVGYGYTF - - TRBJ1-2 TRBV4-2
TGTGCCAGCAGCTCCTTTGAGGGGCACTCCTACGAGCAGTACTTC CASSSFEGHSYEQYF - - TRBJ2-7 TRBV11-2
TGCGCCAGCAGTGATCGGGGAAGGTCGGGAACTGAAGCTTTCTTT CASSDRGRSGTEAFF - - TRBJ1-1 TRBV10-1
TGCGCCAGCAGCGGAACAACGGAATACAATGAGCAGTTCTTC CASSGTTEYNEQFF - - TRBJ2-1 TRBV10-1
TGCAGCGTTGAAGAAGTCACAGATACGCAGTATTTT CSVEEVTDTQYF medium-sized - TRBJ2-3 TRBV29-1
TGTGCCAGCAGATGGACAGGGGGGGGAGAAAAACTGTTTTTT CASRWTGGGEKLFF many TRBD1 TRBJ1-4 TRBV12-3/TRBV12-4
TGTGCCGGCAGCTTAGGGCAGGGGGCGGGGGCCAACGGCCTGACTTTC CAGSLGQGAGANGLTF - - TRBJ2-6 TRBV11-2
TGTGCCAGCAGCTTCAGGGGGACAAACACTGAAGCTTTCTTT CASSFRGTNTEAFF - TRBD1 TRBJ1-1 TRBV7-2
TGCAATGCTAGAAGGACTAGCGGGAGTTTAGCTGAGCAGTTCTTC CNARRTSGSLAEQFF many TRBD2 TRBJ2-1 TRBV20-1
TGCAGCGTTGACGCAGGGAGGGCCGAGCAGTACTTC CSVDAGRAEQYF medium-sized TRBD2 TRBJ2-7 TRBV29-1
TGTGCCAGCAGCCGGAGGGACAGCCCATTGACCTACAATGAGCAGTTCTTC CASSRRDSPLTYNEQFF few - TRBJ2-1 TRBV11-3
TGTGCCAGCAGCTTTACCGGGACGGGGGCCAACGTCCTGACTTTC CASSFTGTGANVLTF - - TRBJ2-6 TRBV11-2
TGTGCTAGCAGCTCCGTCGGGTGTACACTCGGGGCGCAGTATTTT CASSSVGCTLGAQYF - - TRBJ2-3 TRBV11-2
TGTGCCAGCAGCTTAGGCTCTAGCGTCTACGAGCAGTACTTC CASSLGSSVYEQYF many - TRBJ2-7 TRBV11-2
TGTGCCAGCAGCTCCTTTCCACTAGTGGTAGGATACGAGCAGTACTTC CASSSFPLVVGYEQYF - - TRBJ2-7 TRBV11-2
TGTGCCAGTTCAGGGGGCTTACGGACTGAAGCTTTCTTT CASSGGLRTEAFF - TRBD1 TRBJ1-1 TRBV11-3
TGTGCCAGCAGCCCCCGTAGGGACAGGGAGGGGATAGAGACCCAGTACTTC CASSPRRDREGIETQYF - TRBD1 TRBJ2-5 TRBV11-2
TGCGCCAGCAGCTTGGCCGGGATTACAGCGTACTTC CASSLAGITAYF many - TRBJ2-5 TRBV5-1
TGTGCCAGCAGCTACGGGGCGAACACTGAAGCTTTCTTT CASSYGANTEAFF - - TRBJ1-1 TRBV11-3
TGCAGTACTAGAGATAGATCAGCGTTCCCTAACTATGGCTACACCTTT CSTRDRSAFPNYGYTF - - TRBJ1-2 TRBV20-1
TGTAGTGCTAGGGAAGGGACGGGCAATCAGCCCCAGCATTTT CSAREGTGNQPQHF - - TRBJ1-5 TRBV20-1
TGCAGTGCTATGACAGACGACTACGAGCAGTACTTC CSAMTDDYEQYF - - TRBJ2-7 TRBV20-1
TGTGCCAGCAGCTTCACGGTCGGCCTGGACACTGAAGCTTTCTTC CASSFTVGLDTEAFF - - TRBJ1-1 TRBV11-2
TGTGCCAGCAACCGCGGAACAGTTAGCAATCAGCCCCAGCATTTT CASNRGTVSNQPQHF - - TRBJ1-5 TRBV28
TGCAGTGCGCATGGGGGGGGTATAGGGACAGATACGCAGTATTTT CSAHGGGIGTDTQYF - TRBD2 TRBJ2-3 TRBV20-1
TGTGCCGGCAGGAAATTACAGGGTGCTATACCTATCGAGCAGTACTTC CAGRKLQGAIPIEQYF - - TRBJ2-7 TRBV6-5
TGTGCCAGCAGCGGACCGGGACGGGAAAATTCACCCCTCCACTTT CASSGPGRENSPLHF - - TRBJ1-6 TRBV5-5
TGTGCCAGTAAGACAGGGCGATTGAGGGCCGGGGAGCTGTTTTTT CASKTGRLRAGELFF - TRBD1 TRBJ2-2 TRBV6-5
TGCGCCAGCAGCCATAGCCGGAGAGGTCTGCGGAATGAGCAGTTCTTC CASSHSRRGLRNEQFF - - TRBJ2-1 TRBV5-1
TGTGCCAGCAGCTCCATCGGGGGTACACTTGGGACGCAGTATTTT CASSSIGGTLGTQYF - - TRBJ2-3 TRBV11-2
TGTGCCAGCAGCTTAGAACTGGGACATAATAGTGTCTACGATCAGTACTTC CASSLELGHNSVYDQYF - - TRBJ2-7 TRBV11-2
TGTGCCAGTAGCTTTGGGGATACTCAGTTCTTC CASSFGDTQFF - - TRBJ2-1 TRBV19
TGCAGTGCTACAAAATTGGGCTACGAGCAGTACTTC CSATKLGYEQYF - - TRBJ2-7 TRBV20-1